The rows below give T cell receptor beta chains drawn from one sample of a study of vaccination and CD4 T cells after COVID-19. TCRdb itself ran the PCR reads through MiXCR, one entry per CDR3 protein. The sample carries under 25,000 distinct CDR3 sequences, 44% recorded once. Antigens for these TCRs are unknown. The source material was CD4+ T cells from blood, cultured in vitro, sampled before SARS-CoV-2 vaccination. The receptor source for this set is a human donor who had recovered from COVID-19. Both conserved end residues are part of each CDR3. A D gene is named only where the DNA matches it firmly.

TRBV29-1 TRBD2 CSGGDRGLAGSYEQYF
TRBV27 - CASSLNGPNYGYTF
TRBV6-1 TRBD1 CASRPPSFRGRYEQYF
TRBV7-9 TRBD2 CASSQGLAGGTDTQYF
TRBV19 - CASSNPRGTSGSNQPQHF
TRBV6-1 - CASSEAKGQVYGYTF
TRBV20-1 - CSARQGFNSPLHF
TRBV27 - CASSGFASNEQFF
TRBV7-2 TRBD2 CASSWAGGEETQYF
TRBV6-5 - CASSYDRDGDQPQHF
TRBV2 - CASWTPRGVYGYTF
TRBV6-1 - CATRGRSYEQYF
TRBV29-1 TRBD1 CSVGQGADEQYF
TRBV6-1 TRBD1 CASTGLDRSTEAFF
TRBV11-1 TRBD2 CASSLVAGGYNEQFF
TRBV7-2 - CASSLAGGYRQNTEAFF
TRBV28 - CASRPHGLHVGTF
TRBV9 - CASSAGTRLETQYF
TRBV11-2 - CASSQGINSPLHF
TRBV18 - CASSPQGGSNQPQHF
TRBV11-3 - CASSLDEQETQYF
TRBV12-3/TRBV12-4 TRBD2 CASSSLAGGPYEQYF
TRBV7-9 TRBD2 CASSLTSGSYEQYF
TRBV2 TRBD1 CASRQGPNTGELFF
TRBV5-6 - CASSLGAYSTYGYTF
TRBV20-1 TRBD2 CSAQRTREGTGGQFF
TRBV19 TRBD1 CASATGVSPLHF
TRBV7-9 - CASSLSGQNTEAFF
TRBV7-2 TRBD1 CASSSRDRERGFF